A selection of T cell receptor beta chains follows, all from one sample in a study of cytomegalovirus exposure and HLA in healthy donors. Profiling relied on immunoSEQ multiplex PCR, and the TCRdb table lists in-frame clones only, not all of them. The repertoire includes 200,000 to 250,000 clones, over 80% of them detected once, and roughly 0.7% sits in the top ten. The sequencing input was PBMCs. The receptors derive from a boy between 2 and 10 years old in good health and CMV-seronegative. Each CDR3 is given with its conserved first and last residue. The order of the fields is V gene, clone size, D gene, J gene, CDR3 protein, CDR3 DNA. A D gene is named only where the DNA matches it firmly. Expanded clones are given a class, and other clones once, few, many or no size at all.

TRBV9,.,.,TRBJ1-4,CASSAGQFPNEKLFF,TGTGCCAGCAGCGCCGGACAGTTCCCTAATGAAAAACTGTTTTTT
TRBV25-1,once,.,TRBJ2-7,CASSEFRGVEQYF,TGTGCCAGCAGTGAATTCAGGGGGGTCGAGCAGTACTTC
TRBV11-2,.,.,TRBJ1-2,CASSLRGLNYGYTF,TGTGCCAGCAGCTTACGGGGGTTGAACTATGGCTACACCTTC
TRBV2,.,.,TRBJ2-2,CASRQATGELFF,TGTGCCAGCAGACAGGCGACCGGGGAGCTGTTTTTT
TRBV27,.,TRBD1,TRBJ2-1,CATPGDRGREQFF,TGTGCCACCCCGGGGGACAGGGGGCGCGAGCAGTTCTTC
TRBV29-1,.,.,TRBJ2-7,CSVETQAEQYF,TGCAGCGTTGAAACCCAGGCAGAGCAGTACTTC
TRBV7-2,.,.,TRBJ2-1,CASSLIASGGGEQFF,TGTGCCAGCAGCTTAATAGCTAGCGGAGGGGGTGAGCAGTTCTTC
TRBV14,.,.,TRBJ1-1,CASSQGQWMNTEAFF,TGTGCCAGCAGCCAAGGACAGTGGATGAACACTGAAGCTTTCTTT
TRBV5-4,.,.,TRBJ2-2,CASTLASRGYTGELFF,TGTGCCAGCACCTTGGCGTCAAGGGGCTACACCGGGGAGCTGTTTTTT
TRBV5-4,.,TRBD1,TRBJ1-4,CASSPQGDSGEKLFF,TGTGCCAGCAGCCCCCAGGGGGACAGCGGAGAAAAACTGTTTTTT
TRBV5-6,.,.,TRBJ1-2,CASSLGVQGYGYTF,TGTGCCAGCAGCTTGGGGGTACAGGGATATGGCTACACCTTC
TRBV5-6,.,TRBD1,TRBJ1-4,CASSPDRGINEKLFF,TGTGCCAGCAGCCCCGACAGGGGGATTAATGAAAAACTGTTTTTT
TRBV19,.,TRBD1,TRBJ1-3,CASSSNWGQKPDTIYF,TGTGCCAGTAGCTCAAACTGGGGACAGAAGCCCGACACCATATATTTT
TRBV6-5,.,.,TRBJ1-1,CASSYGDSNTEAFF,TGTGCCAGCAGTTACGGCGACAGTAACACTGAAGCTTTCTTT
TRBV30,.,.,TRBJ1-1,CAWRSGWDTEAFF,TGTGCCTGGAGATCGGGTTGGGACACTGAAGCTTTCTTT
TRBV11-2,.,TRBD1,TRBJ1-5,CASSLEGLTGMRVGNQPQHF,TGTGCCAGCAGCTTAGAGGGGTTGACAGGGATGAGGGTGGGCAATCAGCCCCAGCATTTT
TRBV7-9,.,TRBD1,TRBJ1-1,CASSLSGGTEAFF,TGTGCCAGCAGCCTATCAGGGGGCACTGAAGCTTTCTTT
TRBV10-1,once,TRBD1,TRBJ1-2,CASSGTGDQGYTF,TGCGCCAGCAGTGGTACAGGGGATCAAGGCTACACCTTC
TRBV5-1,.,.,TRBJ2-3,CASSLERRDLDTQYF,TGCGCCAGCAGCTTGGAACGCCGGGACTTAGATACGCAGTATTTT
TRBV4-1,.,TRBD1,TRBJ1-2,CASSQSPGTGIRSYTF,TGCGCCAGCAGCCAATCCCCCGGGACAGGGATACGGAGCTACACCTTC
TRBV29-1,.,.,TRBJ2-5,CSARSQETQYF,TGCAGCGCTAGGAGTCAAGAGACCCAGTACTTC
TRBV7-9,.,.,TRBJ1-1,CASSLVAPRDTEAFF,TGTGCCAGCAGCCTCGTCGCTCCCCGGGACACTGAAGCTTTCTTT